This T cell receptor beta chain was captured in a study of blood T cell repertoires in COVID-19. Overall study: Sites in the United States, Italy and Spain provided acute and convalescent COVID-19 samples.

A Seattle source enrolled patients during active infection and followed them longitudinally. Per the study methods: Using reference gene primer amplification, nucleated cell counts were estimated. Data came from immunoSEQ multiplex PCR; TCRdb stores just in-frame clones and leaves some out. V and J calls plus clone size are reproduced from that table; the DNA served to infer D and trimming. The repertoire holds 200,000 to 250,000 clones, with under 85% as singletons. This TCR derives from a woman between 25 and 40 years old with COVID-19, enrolled during active disease. Sequencing was performed on peripheral blood.

This chain's CDR3 is CASSPLGGTEAFF. Written as DNA, the CDR3 is TGTGCCAGCAGCCCTCTCGGGGGCACTGAAGCTTTCTTT. V gene TRBV5-6 combines with J gene TRBJ1-1; a possible D gene is TRBD1 (5 bases). V shed 4 bases and J shed 4 bases, with 11 bases lying between them. Germline values: CDR1 SGHDT, CDR2 YYEEEE. CDR3 size: 13 residues.